The source of this TCR beta chain is a study of control samples from healthy donors and cancer patients. Sequencing was performed with immunoSEQ multiplex PCR; in TCRdb, only in-frame clones are kept and a portion is missing. The repertoire holds under 150,000 clones, around 91% seen once, with about 1.1% in the top ten. Germline V gene sequence: CDR1 LGHNT, CDR2 FRNRAP. The CDR3 loop spans 12 amino acids. V shed 6 bases, J shed 8 bases, and the junction held 4 bases outside the gene matches. The sequence was obtained from a woman aged 45 to 65 with colorectal cancer. The chain joins TRBV12-5 to TRBJ1-2, with TRBD1 matching 9 bases. Source material: PBMCs. The DNA for the CDR3 is TGTGCTAGTGGGGGGACAGGGCGCGGCTACACCTTC. Translated, it gives CASGGTGRGYTF.